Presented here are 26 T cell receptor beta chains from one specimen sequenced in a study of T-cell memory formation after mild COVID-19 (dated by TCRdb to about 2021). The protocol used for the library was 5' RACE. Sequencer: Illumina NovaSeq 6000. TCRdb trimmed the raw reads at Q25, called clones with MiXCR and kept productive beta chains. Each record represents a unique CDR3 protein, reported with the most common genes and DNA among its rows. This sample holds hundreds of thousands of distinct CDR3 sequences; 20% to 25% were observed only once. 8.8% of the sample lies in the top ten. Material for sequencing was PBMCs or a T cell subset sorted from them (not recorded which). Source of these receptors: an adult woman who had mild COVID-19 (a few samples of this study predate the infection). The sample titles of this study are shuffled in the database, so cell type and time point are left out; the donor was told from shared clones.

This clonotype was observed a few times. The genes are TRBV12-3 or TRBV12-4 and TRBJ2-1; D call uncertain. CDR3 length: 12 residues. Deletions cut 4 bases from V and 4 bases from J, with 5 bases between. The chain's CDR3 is CASSSEYNEQFF. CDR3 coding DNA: TGTGCCAGCAGTTCTGAGTACAATGAGCAGTTCTTC.

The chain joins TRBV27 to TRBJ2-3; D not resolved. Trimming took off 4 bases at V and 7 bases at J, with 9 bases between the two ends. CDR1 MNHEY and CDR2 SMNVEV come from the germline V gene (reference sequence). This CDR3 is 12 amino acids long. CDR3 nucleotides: TGTGCCAGCAGTTCCCAGCGTTATACGCAGTATTTT. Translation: CASSSQRYTQYF.

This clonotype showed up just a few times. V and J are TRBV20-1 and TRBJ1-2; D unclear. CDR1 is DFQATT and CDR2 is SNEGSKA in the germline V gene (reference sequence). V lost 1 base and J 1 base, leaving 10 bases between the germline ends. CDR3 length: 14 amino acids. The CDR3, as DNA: TGCAGTGCTAGAGCCGGACCGATTAACTATGGCTACACCTTC. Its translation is CSARAGPINYGYTF.

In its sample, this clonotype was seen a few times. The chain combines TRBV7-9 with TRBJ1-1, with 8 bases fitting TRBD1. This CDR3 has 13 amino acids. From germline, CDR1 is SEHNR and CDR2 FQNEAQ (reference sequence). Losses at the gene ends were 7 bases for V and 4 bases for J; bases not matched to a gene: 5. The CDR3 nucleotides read TGTGCCAGCATAGGACAGGGTCCCACTGAAGCTTTCTTT. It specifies CASIGQGPTEAFF.

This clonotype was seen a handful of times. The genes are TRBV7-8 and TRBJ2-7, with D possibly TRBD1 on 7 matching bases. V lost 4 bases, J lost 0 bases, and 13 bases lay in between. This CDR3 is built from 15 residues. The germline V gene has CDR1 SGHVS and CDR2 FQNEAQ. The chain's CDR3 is CASSSQGGFSYEQYF. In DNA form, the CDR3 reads TGTGCCAGCAGCTCCCAGGGGGGTTTCTCCTACGAGCAGTACTTC.

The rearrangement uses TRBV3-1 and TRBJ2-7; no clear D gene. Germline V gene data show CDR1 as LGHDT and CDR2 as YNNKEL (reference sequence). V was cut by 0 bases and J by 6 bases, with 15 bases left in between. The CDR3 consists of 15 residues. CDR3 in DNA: TGTGCCAGCAGCCAAGATCATGGCATGTTACCCGAGCAGTACTTC. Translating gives CASSQDHGMLPEQYF.

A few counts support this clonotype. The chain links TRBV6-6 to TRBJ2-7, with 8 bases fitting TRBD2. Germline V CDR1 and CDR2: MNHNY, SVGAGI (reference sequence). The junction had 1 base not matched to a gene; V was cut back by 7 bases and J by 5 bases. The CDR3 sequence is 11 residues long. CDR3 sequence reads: CASTREDEQYF. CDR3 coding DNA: TGTGCCAGCACGCGGGAGGACGAGCAGTACTTC.

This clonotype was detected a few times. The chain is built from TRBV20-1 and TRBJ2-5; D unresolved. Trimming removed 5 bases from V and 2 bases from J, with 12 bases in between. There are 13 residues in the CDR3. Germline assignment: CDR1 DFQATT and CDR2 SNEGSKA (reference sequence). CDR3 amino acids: CSALLGSQETQYF. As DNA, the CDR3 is TGCAGTGCTCTTCTCGGTAGTCAAGAGACCCAGTACTTC.

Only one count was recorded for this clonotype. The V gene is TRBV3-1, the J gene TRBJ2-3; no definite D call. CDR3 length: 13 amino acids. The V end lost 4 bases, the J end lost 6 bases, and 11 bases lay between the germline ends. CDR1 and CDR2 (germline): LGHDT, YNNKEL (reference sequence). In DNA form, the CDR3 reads TGTGCCAGCAGCCGCAGCAGACGGGATACGCAGTATTTT. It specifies CASSRSRRDTQYF.

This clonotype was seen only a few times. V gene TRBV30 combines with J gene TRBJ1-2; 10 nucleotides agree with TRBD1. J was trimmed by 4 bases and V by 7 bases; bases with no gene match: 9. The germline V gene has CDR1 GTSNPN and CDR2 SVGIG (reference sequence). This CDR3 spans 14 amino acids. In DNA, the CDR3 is TGTGCCTTAGGTGGGACAGGGGACGGCTATGGCTACACCTTC. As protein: CALGGTGDGYGYTF.

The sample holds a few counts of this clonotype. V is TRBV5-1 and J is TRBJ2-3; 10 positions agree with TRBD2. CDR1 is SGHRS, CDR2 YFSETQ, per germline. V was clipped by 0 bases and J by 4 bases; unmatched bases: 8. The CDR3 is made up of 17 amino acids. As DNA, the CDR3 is TGCGCCAGCAGCTTGGAGGCGACTAGCGGGTTACCAGATACGCAGTATTTT. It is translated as CASSLEATSGLPDTQYF.

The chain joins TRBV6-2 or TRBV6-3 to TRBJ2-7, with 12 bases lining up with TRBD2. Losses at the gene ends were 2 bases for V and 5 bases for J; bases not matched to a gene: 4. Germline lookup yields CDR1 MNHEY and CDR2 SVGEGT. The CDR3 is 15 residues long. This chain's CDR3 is CASSYELAGGNEQYF. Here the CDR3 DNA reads TGTGCCAGCAGTTACGAGCTAGCGGGAGGGAACGAGCAGTACTTC.

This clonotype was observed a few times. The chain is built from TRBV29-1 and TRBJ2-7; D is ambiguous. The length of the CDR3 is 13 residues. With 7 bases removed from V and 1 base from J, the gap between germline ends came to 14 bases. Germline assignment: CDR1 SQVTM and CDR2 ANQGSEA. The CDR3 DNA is TGCAGCGCCACGGCCGATCTTTCCTACGAGCAGTACTTC. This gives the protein CSATADLSYEQYF.

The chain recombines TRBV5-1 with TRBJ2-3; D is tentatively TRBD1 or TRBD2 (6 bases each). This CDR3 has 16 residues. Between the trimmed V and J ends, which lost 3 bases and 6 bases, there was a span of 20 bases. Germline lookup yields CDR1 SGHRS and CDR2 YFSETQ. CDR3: CASSSGIGGNQDTQYF. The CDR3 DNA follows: TGCGCCAGCAGCTCGGGGATAGGGGGGAATCAGGATACGCAGTATTTT.

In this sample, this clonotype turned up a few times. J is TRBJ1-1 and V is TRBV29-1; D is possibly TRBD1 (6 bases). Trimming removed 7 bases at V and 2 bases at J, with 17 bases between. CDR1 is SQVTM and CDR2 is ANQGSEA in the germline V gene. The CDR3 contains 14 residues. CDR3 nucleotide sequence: TGCAGCGACTATCTCTCGGACAGAAACACTGAAGCTTTCTTT. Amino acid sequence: CSDYLSDRNTEAFF.

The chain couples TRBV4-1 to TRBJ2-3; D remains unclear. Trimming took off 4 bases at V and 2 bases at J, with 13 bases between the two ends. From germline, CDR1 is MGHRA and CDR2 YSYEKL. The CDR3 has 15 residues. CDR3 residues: CASSPTLRNTDTQYF. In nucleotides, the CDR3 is TGCGCCAGCAGCCCAACCCTGAGGAACACAGATACGCAGTATTTT.

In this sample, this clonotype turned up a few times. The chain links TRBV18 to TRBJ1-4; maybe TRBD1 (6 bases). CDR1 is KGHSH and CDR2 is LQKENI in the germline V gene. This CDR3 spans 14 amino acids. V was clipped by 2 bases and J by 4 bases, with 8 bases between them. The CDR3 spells CASSPGQFNEKLFF. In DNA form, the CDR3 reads TGTGCCAGCTCACCAGGACAGTTTAATGAAAAACTGTTTTTT.

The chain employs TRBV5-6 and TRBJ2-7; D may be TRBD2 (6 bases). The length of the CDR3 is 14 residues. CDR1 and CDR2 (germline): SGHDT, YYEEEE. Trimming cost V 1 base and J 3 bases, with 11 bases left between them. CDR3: CASSLFPGVYEQYF. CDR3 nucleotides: TGTGCCAGCAGCTTGTTTCCGGGGGTCTACGAGCAGTACTTC.

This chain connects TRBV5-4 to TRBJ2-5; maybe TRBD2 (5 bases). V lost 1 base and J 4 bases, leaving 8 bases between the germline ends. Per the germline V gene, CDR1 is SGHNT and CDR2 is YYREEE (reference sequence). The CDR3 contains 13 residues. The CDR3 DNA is TGTGCCAGCAGCTTGTACGCGGGAGAGACCCAGTACTTC. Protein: CASSLYAGETQYF. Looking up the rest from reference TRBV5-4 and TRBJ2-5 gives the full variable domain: ETGVTQSPTHLIKTRGQQVTLRCSSQSGHNTVSWYQQALGQGPQFIFQYYREEENGRGNFPPRFSGLQFPNYSSELNVNALELDDSALYLCASSLYAGETQYFGPGTRLLVL.

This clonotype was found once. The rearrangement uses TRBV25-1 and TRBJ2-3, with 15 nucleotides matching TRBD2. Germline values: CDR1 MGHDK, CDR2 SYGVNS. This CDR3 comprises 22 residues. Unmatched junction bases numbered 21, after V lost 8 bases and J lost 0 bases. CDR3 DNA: TGTGCCAGCCCTTTTATCGGGACTAGCGGGAGGCCCCTCTCCAGTAGCACAGATACGCAGTATTTT. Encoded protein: CASPFIGTSGRPLSSSTDTQYF.

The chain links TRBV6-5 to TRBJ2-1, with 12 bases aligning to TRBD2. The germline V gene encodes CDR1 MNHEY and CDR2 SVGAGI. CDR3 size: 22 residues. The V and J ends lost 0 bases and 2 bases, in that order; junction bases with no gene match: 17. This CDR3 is CASSYSSEVSSGRAVTYNEQFF. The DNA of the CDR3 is TGTGCCAGCAGTTACTCGAGTGAGGTGTCTAGCGGGAGGGCCGTGACCTACAATGAGCAGTTCTTC.

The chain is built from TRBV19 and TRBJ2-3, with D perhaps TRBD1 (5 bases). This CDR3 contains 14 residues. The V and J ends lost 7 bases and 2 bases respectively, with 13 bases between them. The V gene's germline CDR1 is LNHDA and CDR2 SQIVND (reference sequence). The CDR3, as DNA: TGTGCCAGTACCATGACAGCGTCCACAGATACGCAGTATTTT. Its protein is CASTMTASTDTQYF.

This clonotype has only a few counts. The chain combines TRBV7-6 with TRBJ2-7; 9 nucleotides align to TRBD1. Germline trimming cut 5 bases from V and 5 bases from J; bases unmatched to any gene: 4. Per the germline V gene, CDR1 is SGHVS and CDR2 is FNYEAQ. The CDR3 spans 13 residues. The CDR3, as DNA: TGTGCCAGCAGCCCCACAGGGGGCGACGAGCAGTACTTC. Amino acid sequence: CASSPTGGDEQYF.

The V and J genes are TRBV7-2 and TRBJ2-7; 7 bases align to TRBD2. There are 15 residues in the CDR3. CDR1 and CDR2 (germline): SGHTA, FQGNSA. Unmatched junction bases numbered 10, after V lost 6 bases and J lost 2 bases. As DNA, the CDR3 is TGTGCCAGCAGATCTTTGGGGAGGGAGCCCTACGAGCAGTACTTC. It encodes CASRSLGREPYEQYF.

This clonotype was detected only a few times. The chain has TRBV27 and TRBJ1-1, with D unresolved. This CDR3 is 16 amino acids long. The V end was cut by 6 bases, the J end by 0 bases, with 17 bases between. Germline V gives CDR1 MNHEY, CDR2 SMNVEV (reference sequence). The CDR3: CASREFPSGMNTEAFF. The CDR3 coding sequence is TGTGCCAGCAGAGAGTTCCCATCGGGGATGAACACTGAAGCTTTCTTT.

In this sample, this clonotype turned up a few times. In nucleotides, the CDR3 is TGTGCCAGCAGCTTAGGACAACCCTTCTCTGGAAACACCATATATTTT. This codes for CASSLGQPFSGNTIYF. The rearrangement uses TRBV7-2 and TRBJ1-3; no firm D call. The CDR3 is 16 amino acids. Trimming left V 1 base short and J 0 bases short, with 10 bases between. Germline lookup yields CDR1 SGHTA and CDR2 FQGNSA.